The 6 T cell receptor beta chains given below trace back to one sample, sequenced in a study of T cell responses to AZD1222 COVID-19 vaccine. Some clones are missing from TCRdb's copy, which holds only in-frame ones; the method was immunoSEQ multiplex PCR. The sample has some 150,000 clones, approximately 87% seen once. The sample here was peripheral blood, taken 28 days after the second AZD1222 dose. The receptors were gathered from an adult who received the AZD1222 COVID-19 vaccine.

V usage is TRBV5-1 and J usage is TRBJ1-2; D unresolved. Trimming left V 2 bases short and J 10 bases short, with 18 bases between. The CDR3 length is 14 residues. Germline-derived CDR1 and CDR2 are SGHRS and YFSETQ. CDR3: CASSFGQLTFDYTF. The CDR3 nucleotides are TGCGCCAGCAGCTTTGGGCAGCTCACGTTTGACTACACCTTC. Complete variable domain (other parts from reference TRBV5-1 and TRBJ1-2): KAGVTQTPRYLIKTRGQQVTLSCSPISGHRSVSWYQQTPGQGLQFLFEYFSETQRNKGNFPGRFSGRQFSNSRSEMNVSTLELGDSALYLCASSFGQLTFDYTFGSGTRLTVV.

The chain recombines TRBV27 with TRBJ1-1; maybe TRBD1 (5 bases). The V gene lost 3 bases and the J gene lost 2 bases, with 7 bases spanning the gap. Germline-derived CDR1 and CDR2 are MNHEY and SMNVEV (reference sequence). The CDR3 is made up of 13 amino acids. CDR3 DNA: TGTGCCAGCAGTTTCGGGGGAAACACTGAAGCTTTCTTT. Encoded protein: CASSFGGNTEAFF.

V usage is TRBV12-3 or TRBV12-4 and J usage is TRBJ2-2; D gene ambiguous. The CDR3 totals 13 residues. Deletions cut 2 bases from V and 4 bases from J, with 5 bases between. The CDR3 DNA follows: TGTGCCAGCAGTTTAAGGTCCACCGGGGAGCTGTTTTTT. Its translation is CASSLRSTGELFF.

The chain employs TRBV18 and TRBJ2-3; 9 bases match TRBD2. The CDR3 loop spans 17 amino acids. The V segment lost 1 base and the J segment 5 bases; nucleotides outside the gene matches: 10. The germline gives CDR1 KGHSH, CDR2 LQKENI. Here the CDR3 reads CASSPQIAGASGDTQYF. CDR3 nucleotide sequence: TGTGCCAGCTCACCACAGATAGCGGGGGCCTCAGGAGATACGCAGTATTTT.

The chain recombines TRBV19 with TRBJ1-3; the D is unclear. V lost 2 bases, J lost 4 bases, and 9 bases lay in between. CDR1 and CDR2 from the germline V gene are LNHDA and SQIVND (reference sequence). The CDR3 has 14 amino acids. Here the CDR3 DNA reads TGTGCCAGTAGTATACGGACCCCAGGAAACACCATATATTTT. The encoded protein is CASSIRTPGNTIYF.

The chain has TRBV10-3 and TRBJ1-2, with no clear D. This CDR3 has 13 amino acids. V was trimmed by 2 bases and J by 7 bases, leaving 11 bases between them. Per germline, CDR1 ENHRY and CDR2 SYGVKD. As DNA, the CDR3 is TGTGCCATCAGTGAGCATGGCTTCGGTGGCTACACCTTC. Translated, it gives CAISEHGFGGYTF.